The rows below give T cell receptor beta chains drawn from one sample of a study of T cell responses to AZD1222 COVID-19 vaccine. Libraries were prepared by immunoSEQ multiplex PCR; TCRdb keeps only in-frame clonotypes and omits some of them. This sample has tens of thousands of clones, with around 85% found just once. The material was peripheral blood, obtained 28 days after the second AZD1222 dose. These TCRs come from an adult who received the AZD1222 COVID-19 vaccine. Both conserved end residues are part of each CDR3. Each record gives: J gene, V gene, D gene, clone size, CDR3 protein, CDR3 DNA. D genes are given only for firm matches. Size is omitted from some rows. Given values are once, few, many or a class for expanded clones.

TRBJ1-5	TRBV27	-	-	CASRSSGWNPGPQHF	TGTGCCAGCAGATCCTCCGGATGGAATCCGGGGCCCCAGCATTTT
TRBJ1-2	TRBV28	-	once	CASSTQGFYGYTF	TGTGCCAGCAGTACACAGGGCTTCTATGGCTACACCTTC
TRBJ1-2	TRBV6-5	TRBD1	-	CASSYIRDRVGGYTF	TGTGCCAGCAGTTACATCCGGGACAGGGTGGGCGGCTACACCTTC
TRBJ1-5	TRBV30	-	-	CAWIFINSNQPQHF	TGTGCCTGGATATTTATAAATAGCAATCAGCCCCAGCATTTT
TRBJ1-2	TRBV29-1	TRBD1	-	CSVVSGTGVNYGYTF	TGCAGCGTCGTTTCCGGGACAGGGGTGAACTATGGCTACACCTTC
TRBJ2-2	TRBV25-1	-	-	CASSERRAGELFF	TGTGCCAGCAGTGAGAGGAGGGCCGGGGAGCTGTTTTTT
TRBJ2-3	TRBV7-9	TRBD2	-	CASSSSGPITDTQYF	TGTGCCAGCAGTTCTAGCGGGCCTATCACAGATACGCAGTATTTT
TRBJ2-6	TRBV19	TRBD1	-	CASSAYGTASNSGANVLTF	TGTGCCAGTAGTGCATACGGGACAGCCTCTAATTCTGGGGCCAACGTCCTGACTTTC
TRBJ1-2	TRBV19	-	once	CASSIDRGRAVGYTF	TGTGCCAGTAGTATAGATCGGGGCAGGGCGGTTGGCTACACCTTC
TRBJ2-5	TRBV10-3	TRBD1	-	CATRPGQAGETQYF	TGTGCCACAAGACCAGGACAGGCAGGAGAGACCCAGTACTTC
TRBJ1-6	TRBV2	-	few	CASSRGTGTRGSPLHF	TGTGCCAGCAGTAGAGGGACGGGGACCAGGGGTTCACCCCTCCACTTT
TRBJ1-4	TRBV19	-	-	CASNINFATNEKLFF	TGTGCCAGTAACATAAACTTCGCAACTAATGAAAAACTGTTTTTT
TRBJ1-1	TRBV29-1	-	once	CSVEVGVDTEAFF	TGCAGCGTTGAAGTAGGGGTTGACACTGAAGCTTTCTTT
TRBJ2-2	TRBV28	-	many	CASSILTSGELFF	TGTGCCAGCAGTATATTGACCAGTGGGGAGCTGTTTTTT
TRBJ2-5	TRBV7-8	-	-	CASSLGLSRETQYF	TGTGCCAGCAGCTTGGGACTCTCTAGGGAGACCCAGTACTTC
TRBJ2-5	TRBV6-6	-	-	CASTPGGETQYF	TGTGCCAGCACCCCCGGAGGGGAGACCCAGTACTTC
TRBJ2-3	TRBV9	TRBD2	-	CASSVGGGLAGSTDTQYF	TGTGCCAGCAGCGTAGGAGGGGGACTAGCGGGAAGCACAGATACGCAGTATTTT
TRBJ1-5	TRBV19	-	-	CASSIPLQPQHF	TGTGCCAGTAGTATCCCTCTCCAGCCCCAGCATTTT
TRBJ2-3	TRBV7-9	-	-	CASSLDPWEDTQYF	TGTGCCAGCAGCCTAGACCCCTGGGAAGATACGCAGTATTTT
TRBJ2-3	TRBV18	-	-	CASSPPLAPEADTQYF	TGTGCCAGCTCACCACCTCTAGCGCCGGAAGCAGATACGCAGTATTTT
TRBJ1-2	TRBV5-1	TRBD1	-	CASSSQGVNYGYTF	TGCGCCAGCAGCTCACAGGGGGTGAACTATGGCTACACCTTC
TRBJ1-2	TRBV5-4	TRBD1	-	CASSLEQGFGYTF	TGTGCCAGCAGCTTGGAACAGGGGTTTGGCTACACCTTC
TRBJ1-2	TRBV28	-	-	CASSSVIPSNFNYGYTF	TGTGCCAGCAGTTCTGTGATTCCTTCTAACTTTAACTATGGCTACACCTTC